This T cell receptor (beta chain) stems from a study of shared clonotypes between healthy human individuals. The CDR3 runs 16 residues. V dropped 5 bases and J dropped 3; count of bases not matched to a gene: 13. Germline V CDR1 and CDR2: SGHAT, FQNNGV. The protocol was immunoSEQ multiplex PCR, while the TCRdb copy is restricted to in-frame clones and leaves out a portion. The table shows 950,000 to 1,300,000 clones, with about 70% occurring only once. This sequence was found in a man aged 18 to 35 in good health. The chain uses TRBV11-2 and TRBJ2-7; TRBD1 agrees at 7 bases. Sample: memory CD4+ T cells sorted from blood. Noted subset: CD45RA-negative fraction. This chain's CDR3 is CASSTGDRVRYYEQYF. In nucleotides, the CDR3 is TGTGCCAGCAGCACCGGCGACAGGGTCCGATACTACGAGCAGTACTTC.